The TCR beta chain under discussion was sequenced for a study of shared clonotypes between healthy human individuals. Every immunoSEQ plate was one replicate of a subset's evenly spread DNA. Replicate PCRs run on unsorted PBMC used around 330 ng DNA, which was approximately 30,000 T cell genomes. Assay: immunoSEQ multiplex PCR; the TCRdb copy retains only in-frame clones and omits some. The data hold some 450,000 clones, with over 60% observed a single time. In germline, CDR1 is WSHSY, CDR2 SAAADI. The CDR3 is made up of 15 amino acids. Trimming took 7 bases from V and 5 from J; bases not matched to a gene: 10.

The gene calls are TRBV10-2 and TRBJ2-7, with 11 bases fitting TRBD2. Sequenced sample: PBMCs. The origin of this receptor is a woman in her thirties or forties in good health. Some clones in this sample may be carry-over from other donors' samples. This CDR3 reads CASTPGLAGGNEQYF. The DNA for the CDR3 is TGCGCCAGCACCCCCGGGCTAGCGGGAGGCAACGAGCAGTACTTC.